A single sample gave rise to the 10 T cell receptor beta chains below, sequenced in a study of blood T cell repertoires in COVID-19. Profiled with immunoSEQ multiplex PCR; TCRdb holds only in-frame clones, not every one. The sample lists 90,000 to 110,000 clones, roughly four fifths occurring once. The sequenced sample consisted of peripheral blood. The receptors derive from a woman aged 80 or older with acute or convalescent COVID-19.

The chain joins TRBV24-1 to TRBJ2-2; 11 nucleotides line up with TRBD2. The CDR3 is made up of 15 amino acids. Germline-derived CDR1 and CDR2 are KGHDR and SFDVKD. The V and J ends lost 6 bases and 12 bases, in that order; junction bases with no gene match: 11. As DNA, the CDR3 is TGTGCCACCAGTCCGTCTCTAGCGGGAGGTTGGCAGCTGTTTTTT. Protein sequence: CATSPSLAGGWQLFF.

The chain is built from TRBV30 and TRBJ2-2, with D unclear. CDR1 is GTSNPN and CDR2 is SVGIG in the germline V gene (reference sequence). V was clipped by 1 base and J by 3 bases, with 6 bases between them. CDR3 length equals 13 residues. The CDR3 sequence is CAWSGSYTGELFF. The CDR3 region has the DNA TGTGCCTGGAGTGGTTCCTACACCGGGGAGCTGTTTTTT.

This clone is medium-sized. The CDR3 coding sequence is TGTGCCAGCAGCTCGGGAGGGCGTCAGCCCCAGCATTTT. This codes for CASSSGGRQPQHF. V is TRBV5-6 and J is TRBJ1-5, with D unclear. CDR3 length: 13 residues. Trimming cost V 3 bases and J 6 bases, with 10 bases left between them. Germline assignment: CDR1 SGHDT and CDR2 YYEEEE.

The chain is built from TRBV6-6 and TRBJ1-1; tentative D call: TRBD1 (5 bases). The germline gives CDR1 MNHNY, CDR2 SVGAGI (reference sequence). V lost 5 bases, J lost 1 base, and 23 bases lay in between. The CDR3 totals 18 residues. The CDR3 is CASSPLGQGLPSNTEAFF. CDR3 in DNA: TGTGCCAGCAGTCCACTGGGGCAGGGCCTGCCTTCGAACACTGAAGCTTTCTTT.

V usage is TRBV7-9 and J usage is TRBJ2-3; D gene ambiguous. Germline lookup yields CDR1 SEHNR and CDR2 FQNEAQ (reference sequence). CDR3 length: 15 residues. Trimming left V 1 base short and J 0 bases short, with 8 bases between. For the CDR3, the DNA is TGTGCCAGCAGCTTAGACGTCCTAAGCACAGATACGCAGTATTTT. Its protein product is CASSLDVLSTDTQYF.

This clone was picked up one time. This rearrangement joins TRBV9 to TRBJ1-2; D ambiguous. Between the trimmed V and J ends, which lost 7 bases and 4 bases, there was a span of 17 bases. Germline lookup yields CDR1 SGDLS and CDR2 YYNGEE. The CDR3 length is 14 residues. DNA of the CDR3: TGTGCCAGCGCCACGTCGAGTTCCACCTATGGCTACACCTTC. This gives the protein CASATSSSTYGYTF.

The chain couples TRBV24-1 to TRBJ1-5; D is ambiguous. Germline CDR1 is KGHDR and CDR2 is SFDVKD. The CDR3 totals 12 residues. V was cut by 4 bases and J by 2 bases, with 2 bases left in between. This CDR3 reads CATSDGNQPQHF. CDR3 nucleotides: TGTGCCACCAGTGACGGCAATCAGCCCCAGCATTTT.

The chain uses TRBV5-4 and TRBJ2-7, with 9 bases that match TRBD2. The CDR3 totals 15 residues. V trimming: 4 bases; J trimming: 7 bases; junction bases outside the gene matches: 12. Germline CDR1 reads SGHNT; CDR2 reads YYREEE (reference sequence). The CDR3 spells CASSLGLAKLEEQYV. The DNA for the CDR3 is TGTGCCAGCAGCCTGGGACTAGCCAAATTGGAAGAGCAGTACGTC.

This clone appeared once. The chain recombines TRBV7-2 with TRBJ2-2; 10 bases are a match to TRBD1. V was pared by 4 bases and J by 4 bases, with 3 bases of the junction left unmatched. The CDR3 runs 15 residues. The V gene's germline CDR1 is SGHTA and CDR2 FQGNSA. This chain's CDR3 is CASSYRTGGTGELFF. CDR3 nucleotide sequence: TGTGCCAGCAGCTACCGGACAGGGGGCACCGGGGAGCTGTTTTTT.

The V and J genes are TRBV20-1 and TRBJ2-1; D is undetermined. Germline CDR1 reads DFQATT; CDR2 reads SNEGSKA (reference sequence). V was cut by 2 bases and J by 7 bases, with 6 bases left in between. CDR3 length equals 11 residues. The CDR3 spells CSARSQNEQFF. For the CDR3, the DNA is TGCAGTGCTAGATCCCAGAATGAGCAGTTCTTC.